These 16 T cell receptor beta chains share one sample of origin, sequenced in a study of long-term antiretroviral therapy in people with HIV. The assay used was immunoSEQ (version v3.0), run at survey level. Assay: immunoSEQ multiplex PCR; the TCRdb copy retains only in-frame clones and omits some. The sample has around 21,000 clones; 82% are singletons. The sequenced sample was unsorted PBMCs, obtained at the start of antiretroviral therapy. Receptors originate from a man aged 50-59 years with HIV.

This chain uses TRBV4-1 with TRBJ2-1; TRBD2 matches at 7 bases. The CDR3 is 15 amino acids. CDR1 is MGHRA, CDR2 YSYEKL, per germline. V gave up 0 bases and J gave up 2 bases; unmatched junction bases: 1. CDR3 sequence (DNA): TGCGCCAGCAGCCAAGAGGGGGGGACCTACAATGAGCAGTTCTTC. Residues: CASSQEGGTYNEQFF.

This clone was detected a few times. The CDR3 is CASSPAGGYGYTF. As DNA, the CDR3 is TGTGCCAGCAGCCCGGCGGGGGGCTATGGCTACACCTTC. The chain joins TRBV7-2 to TRBJ1-2, with a weak D call TRBD1 (5 bases). Trimming shortened V by 5 bases and J by 4 bases, and 11 bases separated the two germline ends. CDR3 length equals 13 residues. Germline assignment: CDR1 SGHTA and CDR2 FQGNSA.

The CDR3 here is CASSLGVRALSLTEAFF. The CDR3 nucleotides read TGCGCCAGCAGCTTGGGTGTGAGGGCCCTCTCTCTCACTGAAGCTTTCTTT. The chain recombines TRBV5-1 with TRBJ1-1; D not resolved. Looked up from germline, CDR1 is SGHRS and CDR2 is YFSETQ. CDR3 size: 17 residues. V shed 0 bases and J shed 4 bases, with 19 bases lying between them.

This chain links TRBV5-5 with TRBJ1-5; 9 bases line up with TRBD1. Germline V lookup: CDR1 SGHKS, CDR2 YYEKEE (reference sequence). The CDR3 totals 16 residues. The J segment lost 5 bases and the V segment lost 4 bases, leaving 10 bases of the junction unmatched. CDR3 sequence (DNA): TGTGCCAGCAGCAGATATCCGGGACAGGGTGATCAGCCCCAGCATTTT. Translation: CASSRYPGQGDQPQHF. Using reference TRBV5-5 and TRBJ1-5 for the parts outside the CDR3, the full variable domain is DAGVTQSPTHLIKTRGQQVTLRCSPISGHKSVSWYQQVLGQGPQFIFQYYEKEERGRGNFPDRFSARQFPNYSSELNVNALLLGDSALYLCASSRYPGQGDQPQHFGDGTRLSIL.

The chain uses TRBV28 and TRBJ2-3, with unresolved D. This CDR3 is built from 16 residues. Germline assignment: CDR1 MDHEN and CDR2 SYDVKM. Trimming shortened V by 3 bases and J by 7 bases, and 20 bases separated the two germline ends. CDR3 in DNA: TGTGCCAGCAGTTTCCATAGCCTCTCAGTCGCGTATACGCAGTATTTT. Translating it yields CASSFHSLSVAYTQYF.

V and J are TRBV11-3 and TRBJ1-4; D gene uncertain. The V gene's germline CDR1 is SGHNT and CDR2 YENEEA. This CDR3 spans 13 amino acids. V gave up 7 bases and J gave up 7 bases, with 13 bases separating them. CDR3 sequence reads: CASTPTEGEKLFF. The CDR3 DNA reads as TGTGCCAGCACCCCCACGGAAGGTGAAAAACTGTTTTTT.

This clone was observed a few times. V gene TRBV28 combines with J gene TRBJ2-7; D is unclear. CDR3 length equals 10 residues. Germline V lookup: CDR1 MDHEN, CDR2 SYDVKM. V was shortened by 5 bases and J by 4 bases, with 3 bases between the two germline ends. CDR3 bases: TGTGCCAGCAGTACTTACGAGCAGTACTTC. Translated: CASSTYEQYF.

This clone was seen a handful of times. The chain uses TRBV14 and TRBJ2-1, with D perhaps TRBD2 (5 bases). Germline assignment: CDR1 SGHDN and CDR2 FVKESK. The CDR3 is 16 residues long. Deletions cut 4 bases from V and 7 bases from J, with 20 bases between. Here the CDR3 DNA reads TGTGCCAGCAGCCCTACCAAAGATATAGCGAAAAATGAGCAGTTCTTC. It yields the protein CASSPTKDIAKNEQFF.

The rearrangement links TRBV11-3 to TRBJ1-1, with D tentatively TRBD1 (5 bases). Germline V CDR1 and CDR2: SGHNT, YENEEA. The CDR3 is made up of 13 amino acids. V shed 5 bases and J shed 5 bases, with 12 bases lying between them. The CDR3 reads CASSRRGGTEAFF. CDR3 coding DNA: TGTGCCAGCAGCCGCCGGGGGGGTACTGAAGCTTTCTTT.

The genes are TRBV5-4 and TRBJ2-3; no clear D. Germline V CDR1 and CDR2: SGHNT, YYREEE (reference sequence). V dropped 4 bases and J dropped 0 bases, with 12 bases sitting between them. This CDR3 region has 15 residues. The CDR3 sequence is CASSPGIFSTDTQYF. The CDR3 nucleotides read TGTGCCAGCAGCCCCGGTATATTCAGCACAGATACGCAGTATTTT. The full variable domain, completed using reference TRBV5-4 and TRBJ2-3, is ETGVTQSPTHLIKTRGQQVTLRCSSQSGHNTVSWYQQALGQGPQFIFQYYREEENGRGNFPPRFSGLQFPNYSSELNVNALELDDSALYLCASSPGIFSTDTQYFGPGTRLTVL.

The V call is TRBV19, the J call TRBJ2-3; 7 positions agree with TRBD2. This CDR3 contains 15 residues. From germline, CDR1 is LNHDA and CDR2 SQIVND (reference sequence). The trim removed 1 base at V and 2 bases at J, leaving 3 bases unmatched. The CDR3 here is CASSIAGGFTDTQYF. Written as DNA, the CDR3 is TGTGCCAGTAGTATAGCGGGGGGTTTCACAGATACGCAGTATTTT.

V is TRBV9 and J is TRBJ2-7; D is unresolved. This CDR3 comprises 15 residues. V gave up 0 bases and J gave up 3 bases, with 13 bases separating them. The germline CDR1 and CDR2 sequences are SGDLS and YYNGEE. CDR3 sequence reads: CASSVVPAPGYEQYF. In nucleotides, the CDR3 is TGTGCCAGCAGCGTAGTTCCGGCTCCCGGCTACGAGCAGTACTTC.

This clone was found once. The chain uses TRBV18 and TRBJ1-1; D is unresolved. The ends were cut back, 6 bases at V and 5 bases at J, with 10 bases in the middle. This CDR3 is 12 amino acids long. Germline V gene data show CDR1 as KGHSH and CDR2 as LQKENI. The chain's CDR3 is CASSLGPTEAFF. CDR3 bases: TGTGCCAGCTCTCTGGGTCCTACTGAAGCTTTCTTT.

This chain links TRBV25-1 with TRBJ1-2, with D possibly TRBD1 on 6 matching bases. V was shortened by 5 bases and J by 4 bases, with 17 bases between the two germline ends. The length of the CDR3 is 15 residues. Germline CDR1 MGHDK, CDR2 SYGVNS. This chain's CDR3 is CASSLAGEPSYGYTF. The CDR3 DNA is TGTGCCAGCAGTTTGGCAGGGGAGCCGTCCTATGGCTACACCTTC.

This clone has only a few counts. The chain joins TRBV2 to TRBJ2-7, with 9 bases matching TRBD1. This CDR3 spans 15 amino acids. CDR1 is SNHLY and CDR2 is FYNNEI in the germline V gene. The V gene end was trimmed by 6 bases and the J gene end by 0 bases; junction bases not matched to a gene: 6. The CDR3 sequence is CASRGGQGNSYEQYF. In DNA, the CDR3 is TGTGCCAGCAGAGGGGGACAGGGCAACTCCTACGAGCAGTACTTC.

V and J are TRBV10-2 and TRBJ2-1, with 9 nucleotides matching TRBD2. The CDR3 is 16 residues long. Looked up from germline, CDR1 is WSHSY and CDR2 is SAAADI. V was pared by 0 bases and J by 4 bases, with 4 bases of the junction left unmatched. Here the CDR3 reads CASSESSGGAYNEQFF. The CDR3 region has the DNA TGCGCCAGCAGTGAGTCTAGCGGGGGAGCTTACAATGAGCAGTTCTTC.